This TCR beta chain was documented in a study of blood T cell repertoires in COVID-19. On the study more broadly: There were acute and convalescent COVID-19 samples, and they came from the United States, Italy and Spain.

The length of the CDR3 is 14 residues. J lost 6 bases, V lost 7 bases, and 7 bases had no gene match. CDR1 and CDR2 (germline): MDHEN, SYDVKM. Profiled with immunoSEQ multiplex PCR; TCRdb holds only in-frame clones, not every one. This table has roughly 86,000 clones, about nine tenths appearing once. Sample: peripheral blood. The chain recombines TRBV28 with TRBJ2-1, with 9 bases that match TRBD2. The TCR originated in a man between 50 and 59 years old with active or convalescent COVID-19. CDR3 DNA: TGTGCCAGCAATACGGGACTAGCCCTCAATGAGCAGTTCTTC. This translates into CASNTGLALNEQFF.